This TCR beta chain was found in a study of T cell responses to AZD1222 COVID-19 vaccine. Study-level points and caveats: Elevations in Spike-specific TCR breadth and depth followed administration of two AZD1222 doses. The sample set comprised mostly white British donors with more females, and clonal diversity was possibly underestimated.

Repertoires were generated with immunoSEQ multiplex PCR, while TCRdb's copy carries only in-frame clones and drops some. The data hold approximately 76,000 clones, with about nine tenths observed a single time. With respect to this clone: Its specificity is unknown.

The germline gives CDR1 MGHRA, CDR2 YSYEKL. The CDR3 sequence is 17 residues long. With 0 bases removed from V and 3 bases from J, the gap between germline ends came to 12 bases. The chain couples TRBV4-1 to TRBJ1-6; the D gene is possibly TRBD1 (6 bases). The specimen comprised peripheral blood, sampled on day 0 of MenACWY control vaccination. The sequence derives from an adult in good health. The CDR3 is CASSQDGGQNYNSPLHF. In DNA, the CDR3 is TGCGCCAGCAGCCAAGATGGGGGGCAGAACTATAATTCACCCCTCCACTTT.